The sequence of this T cell receptor (beta chain) was determined in a study of OX40 agonist ivuxolimab in advanced cancers. Background on the study: Six ivuxolimab dose levels, 0.01 to 10 mg/kg, were given intravenously every 2 weeks. Subjects had a mean age of around 60 years, with a range of 23 to 79; almost 85% were male.

The length of the CDR3 is 13 residues. The germline CDR1 and CDR2 sequences are SGHDT and YYEEEE. Trimming shortened V by 4 bases and J by 4 bases, and 11 bases separated the two germline ends. Clones were read by immunoSEQ multiplex PCR, and TCRdb kept only the in-frame ones, dropping some. The repertoire includes roughly 80,000 clones, around 87% of them detected once, and 6.2% sits in the top ten. This clone was observed once. Patients were ineligible given autoimmune disease history or systemic immunosuppression. Blood was sampled at baseline, cycle 4 day 1, and cycle 7 day 1. The sample here was CD4+ or CD8+ T cells sorted from blood, taken in a trial of the OX40 agonist ivuxolimab. The chain combines TRBV5-6 with TRBJ1-1; a possible D gene is TRBD1 (6 bases). This TCR came from an adult with an advanced solid tumor such as melanoma, head and neck, liver or kidney cancer. In DNA, the CDR3 is TGTGCCAGCAGCCCAACAGGGCGCACTGAAGCTTTCTTT. Translated, it gives CASSPTGRTEAFF.